These 4 T cell receptor beta chains were sequenced from one sample in a study of PD-1 blockade in classical Hodgkin lymphoma. Each of the patients experienced relapse following autologous stem cell transplantation, and their brentuximab vedotin exposure differed. This table comes from immunoSEQ multiplex PCR, and its TCRdb copy is limited to in-frame clones, with some not included. The table lists about 97,000 clones, approximately 88% of them singletons. The sample consisted of peripheral blood mononuclear cells (PBMCs), taken at baseline. The receptors were sampled from a human donor with classical Hodgkin lymphoma.

The table lists this clone with many counts. The sample contains more than one DNA sequence encoding this CDR3. The chain carries TRBV18 and TRBJ2-7, with D possibly being TRBD1 (5 bases). The CDR3 is 12 residues long. The V end was cut by 0 bases, the J end by 7 bases, with 7 bases between. The V gene's germline CDR1 is KGHSH and CDR2 LQKENI. The chain's CDR3 is CASSPPQGEQYF. CDR3 coding DNA: TGTGCCAGCTCACCACCGCAGGGAGAGCAGTACTTC.

The V call is TRBV5-6, the J call TRBJ2-1; maybe TRBD2 (7 bases). V was clipped by 4 bases and J by 5 bases, with 16 bases between them. Germline values: CDR1 SGHDT, CDR2 YYEEEE. The CDR3 is made up of 15 amino acids. Here the CDR3 DNA reads TGTGCCAGCAGCCCGAGGGGGGGCCTTGACAATGAGCAGTTCTTC. Protein sequence: CASSPRGGLDNEQFF.

J is TRBJ1-2 and V is TRBV7-9; 8 bases align to TRBD1. CDR1 is SEHNR and CDR2 is FQNEAQ in the germline V gene (reference sequence). The CDR3 is 15 amino acids. V was clipped by 4 bases and J by 4 bases; unmatched bases: 8. CDR3 protein: CASSSGTGQAYGYTF. The DNA for the CDR3 is TGTGCCAGCAGCTCCGGGACAGGACAGGCCTATGGCTACACCTTC. The full variable domain, completed using reference TRBV7-9 and TRBJ1-2, is DTGVSQNPRHKITKRGQNVTFRCDPISEHNRLYWYRQTLGQGPEFLTYFQNEAQLEKSRLLSDRFSAERPKGSFSTLEIQRTEQGDSAMYLCASSSGTGQAYGYTFGSGTRLTVV.

This chain joins TRBV5-6 and TRBJ2-7; D is unclear. V lost 0 bases and J lost 7, with 8 bases in between. The length of the CDR3 is 12 residues. CDR1 is SGHDT and CDR2 is YYEEEE in the germline V gene. CDR3 sequence: CASSLGRAEQYF. CDR3 nucleotide sequence: TGTGCCAGCAGCTTGGGAAGGGCTGAGCAGTACTTC.